This entry lists 18 T cell receptor beta chains sequenced from one sample in a study of blood T cell repertoires in COVID-19 (dated by TCRdb to about 2020). The library was prepared using the immunoSEQ multiplex PCR assay. This immuneACCESS table, as held by TCRdb, lists in-frame sequences with V and J called but not all clones. Of the missing ones, under half trace to an unresolved V gene in checked studies; the others have no known cause. The table for this sample lists around 400,000 clones; 88% of them were counted only once. The ten largest clones capture 1.4% to 1.5% of the sample. The specimen was PBMCs or T cells enriched from blood (not recorded which). All receptors come from a young woman who had been exposed to COVID-19.

This chain joins TRBV10-3 and TRBJ2-1; 9 nucleotides match TRBD2. Germline loops: CDR1 ENHRY, CDR2 SYGVKD. V lost 3 bases and J lost 8; bases outside the gene matches: 5. There are 14 residues in the CDR3. Written as DNA, the CDR3 is TGTGCCATCAGTGAAGGCGGGAGGGCACATGAGCAGTTCTTC. Translating it yields CAISEGGRAHEQFF.

The CDR3 reads CASSGGQGKSYEQYF. The CDR3 bases are TGTGCCAGCTCCGGCGGGCAGGGGAAGTCCTACGAGCAGTACTTC. The rearrangement uses TRBV18 and TRBJ2-7; tentatively, D is TRBD1 (6 bases). Germline assignment: CDR1 KGHSH and CDR2 LQKENI. Between the trimmed V and J ends, which lost 6 bases and 1 base, there was a span of 16 bases. This CDR3 contains 15 residues.

The rearrangement joins TRBV4-1 to TRBJ1-5, with TRBD1 matching over 7 bases. Germline V CDR1 and CDR2: MGHRA, YSYEKL. Trimming cost V 3 bases and J 5 bases; bases outside gene matches: 10. This CDR3 is 16 amino acids long. The CDR3 sequence is CASSHATGVEDQPQHF. The CDR3 DNA follows: TGCGCCAGCAGCCATGCTACAGGGGTAGAGGATCAGCCCCAGCATTTT.

The gene calls are TRBV7-2 and TRBJ1-3, with D hard to call. Germline lookup yields CDR1 SGHTA and CDR2 FQGNSA. The CDR3 has 16 amino acids. V was pared by 6 bases and J by 1 base, with 16 bases between. The CDR3 region is CASSSISTVSGNTIYF. CDR3 nucleotides: TGTGCCAGCAGTTCAATTTCGACTGTTTCTGGAAACACCATATATTTT.

The chain combines TRBV28 with TRBJ1-1; 7 bases are shared with TRBD1. V lost 6 bases and J lost 0; bases outside the gene matches: 7. This CDR3 spans 15 amino acids. Looked up from germline, CDR1 is MDHEN and CDR2 is SYDVKM. CDR3 in DNA: TGTGCCAGCAGACCCGAGGACAGGATGAACACTGAAGCTTTCTTT. This gives the protein CASRPEDRMNTEAFF.

This chain connects TRBV10-3 to TRBJ2-5, with D perhaps matching TRBD2 (6 bases). There are 13 residues in the CDR3. The V and J ends lost 4 bases and 5 bases respectively, with 11 bases between them. The germline V gene encodes CDR1 ENHRY and CDR2 SYGVKD. This CDR3 reads CAISVRESETQYF. CDR3 coding DNA: TGTGCCATCAGTGTCCGGGAGTCCGAGACCCAGTACTTC.

CDR3 loop: CASSQGRGGSYEQYF. CDR3 nucleotide sequence: TGCGCCAGCAGCCAAGGCCGAGGGGGATCCTACGAGCAGTACTTC. The chain couples TRBV4-1 to TRBJ2-7; TRBD1 is a possible D gene (6 bases). The CDR3 spans 15 residues. V was pared by 1 base and J by 1 base, with 11 bases between. CDR1 and CDR2 (germline): MGHRA, YSYEKL.

This clone appeared a few times. The chain recombines TRBV6-2 or TRBV6-3 with TRBJ1-1; 7 nucleotides agree with TRBD1. The J segment lost 4 bases and the V segment lost 6 bases, leaving 8 bases of the junction unmatched. The CDR3 spans 14 residues. Germline CDR1 is MNHEY and CDR2 is SVGEGT. The CDR3 coding sequence is TGTGCCAGCAGCCGACAGACAGGGTTCACTGAAGCTTTCTTT. Amino acid sequence: CASSRQTGFTEAFF.

The V gene is TRBV29-1, the J gene TRBJ2-7; perhaps TRBD1 as D (6 bases). Germline loops: CDR1 SQVTM, CDR2 ANQGSEA. V dropped 7 bases and J dropped 4 bases, with 14 bases sitting between them. This CDR3 spans 12 amino acids. The CDR3 region is CSALEGEYEQYF. In DNA, the CDR3 is TGCAGCGCCCTCGAGGGGGAGTACGAGCAGTACTTC.

This clone was found once. V usage is TRBV15 and J usage is TRBJ2-7, with 8 bases fitting TRBD1. Trimming removed 2 bases from V and 6 bases from J; junction bases left unmatched: 6. Looked up from germline, CDR1 is LNHNV and CDR2 is YYDKDF (reference sequence). The CDR3 loop spans 14 amino acids. CDR3 protein: CATSRPGQAAEQYF. CDR3 DNA: TGTGCCACCAGCAGACCGGGACAGGCAGCCGAGCAGTACTTC.

The J gene is TRBJ2-1, the V gene TRBV29-1; maybe TRBD2 (6 bases). Germline CDR1 SQVTM, CDR2 ANQGSEA. The CDR3 spans 10 residues. V lost 7 bases and J lost 7, with 8 bases in between. CDR3 in amino acids: CSGGENEQFF. The DNA of the CDR3 is TGCAGCGGGGGGGAGAATGAGCAGTTCTTC.

J is TRBJ1-2 and V is TRBV28; 7 nucleotides match TRBD1. This CDR3 is 18 amino acids long. V gave up 2 bases and J gave up 6 bases; unmatched junction bases: 18. Germline assignment: CDR1 MDHEN and CDR2 SYDVKM. CDR3 nucleotide sequence: TGTGCCAGCAGTTTACCTCAGGACAGGAATGGCGGGAGGAATGGCTACACCTTC. Translated: CASSLPQDRNGGRNGYTF.

The chain has TRBV4-2 and TRBJ1-5; TRBD1 is a possible D gene (5 bases). Germline V gene sequence: CDR1 LGHNA, CDR2 YNFKEQ. Trimming left V 4 bases short and J 0 bases short, with 28 bases between. The CDR3 covers 21 residues. Here the CDR3 reads CASSPTRGGEGDGGSNQPQHF. CDR3 nucleotides: TGTGCCAGCAGCCCGACCCGCGGGGGAGAAGGCGATGGGGGTAGCAATCAGCCCCAGCATTTT.

The V call is TRBV7-2, the J call TRBJ2-1; TRBD1 matches 8 bases. The CDR3 is 16 amino acids. V shed 5 bases, J shed 6 bases, and the junction held 12 bases outside the gene matches. Germline values: CDR1 SGHTA, CDR2 FQGNSA. This CDR3 reads CASSAEGQVPLNEQFF. DNA of the CDR3: TGTGCCAGCAGCGCCGAGGGACAGGTGCCCCTCAATGAGCAGTTCTTC.

The chain uses TRBV7-2 and TRBJ2-3, with D uncertain. The CDR3 has 14 residues. V was trimmed by 3 bases and J by 6 bases, leaving 13 bases between them. Looked up from germline, CDR1 is SGHTA and CDR2 is FQGNSA. This CDR3 reads CASSFTIRGDTQYF. The CDR3 nucleotides read TGTGCCAGCAGCTTCACCATCCGCGGCGATACGCAGTATTTT.

The table lists this clone with a few counts. In the same sample, other DNA sequences code for this CDR3. The rearrangement uses TRBV5-1 and TRBJ2-1; 8 nucleotides agree with TRBD2. Germline CDR1 SGHRS, CDR2 YFSETQ. The length of the CDR3 is 15 residues. The V gene end was trimmed by 1 base and the J gene end by 0 bases; junction bases not matched to a gene: 0. The CDR3 here is CASSLSGSSYNEQFF. In DNA, the CDR3 is TGCGCCAGCAGCTTGAGCGGGAGCTCCTACAATGAGCAGTTCTTC.

V is TRBV3-1 (or the pseudogene TRBV3-2) and J is TRBJ2-2; tentatively, D is TRBD2 (6 bases). Germline V lookup: CDR1 LGHDT, CDR2 YNNKEL (reference sequence). Trimming pared 8 bases from V and 1 base from J, leaving 11 bases between. The CDR3 consists of 14 residues. The CDR3 sequence is CASRGLLNTGELFF. As DNA, the CDR3 is TGTGCCAGCCGGGGACTCTTGAACACCGGGGAGCTGTTTTTT.

V and J are TRBV7-2 and TRBJ2-1; 10 bases are a match to TRBD2. Per the germline V gene, CDR1 is SGHTA and CDR2 is FQGNSA. This CDR3 has 15 amino acids. V trimming: 4 bases; J trimming: 2 bases; junction bases outside the gene matches: 2. Here the CDR3 DNA reads TGTGCCAGCAGCTCTAGCGGGAGTACCTACAATGAGCAGTTCTTC. As protein: CASSSSGSTYNEQFF.